One T cell receptor beta chain is described in this entry. How the authors handled the data: Amplification from reference gene primers served as the basis for estimated nucleated cell counts. Measured with immunoSEQ multiplex PCR; TCRdb has only the in-frame clones, and not every one. That table furnishes V, J and clone size, whereas the DNA furnished D and trimming. This sample carries fewer than 300,000 clones, 85% of them seen once, and the ten largest clones take roughly 2.6%. The study recruited people aged 18 to 89 years across 20 to 30 US areas. Participants' own reports of clinical history determined their cohort assignment. This entry comes from a study of blood T cell repertoires in COVID-19. The sample was PBMCs or T cells enriched from blood (not recorded which). This receptor was taken from a woman in her fifties or sixties who had recovered from COVID-19.

This CDR3 is CASSWLGGETQYF. In nucleotides, the CDR3 is TGTGCCAGCAGCTGGCTGGGGGGAGAGACCCAGTACTTC. The V and J genes are TRBV7-2 and TRBJ2-5; D may be TRBD2 (6 bases). This CDR3 region has 13 residues. V shed 4 bases and J shed 4 bases, with 10 bases lying between them. Germline V gives CDR1 SGHTA, CDR2 FQGNSA.